These 2 T cell receptor beta chains originate from one sample sequenced in a study of T-cell memory formation after mild COVID-19. TCRdb re-derived calls from the 5' RACE reads in MiXCR, one entry per CDR3 protein. Found here are 250,000 to 350,000 distinct CDR3 sequences, roughly 16% of them singletons; the top ten hold roughly 24%. Sequencing was performed on PBMCs or a T cell subset sorted from them (not recorded which). These receptors were obtained from a man aged 18 to 29 who had mild COVID-19 (a few samples of this study predate the infection). Cell type and time point are not known.

This chain connects TRBV6-5 to TRBJ2-2; D is perhaps TRBD1 or TRBD2 (5 bases each). CDR3 length: 15 residues. V lost 2 bases and J lost 3, with 10 bases in between. Germline loops: CDR1 MNHEY, CDR2 SVGAGI. This CDR3 reads CASSYEGRDTGELFF. For the CDR3, the DNA is TGTGCCAGCAGTTACGAGGGGCGGGACACCGGGGAGCTGTTTTTT.

The CDR3 DNA follows: TGTGCCAGCAGCTCCAACCGGGACAGGGGACATTCACCCCTCCACTTT. Its protein is CASSSNRDRGHSPLHF. The chain couples TRBV5-6 to TRBJ1-6; 10 bases are a match to TRBD1. The V segment lost 3 bases and the J segment 8 bases; nucleotides outside the gene matches: 8. CDR1 and CDR2 from the germline V gene are SGHDT and YYEEEE. The CDR3 extends over 16 amino acids.